This T cell receptor beta chain emerged from a study of blood T cells in healthy people across ages (dated by TCRdb to 2014 to 2015). Regarding the study in general: In model experiments, roughly one uniquely barcoded TCR beta cDNA molecule per two T cells was captured by template switching. To avoid experimental bias, donors of different ages were spread randomly across the sequencing lanes. Using the same blood draw, the study looked at two additional independent replicas of 1 million unique cDNA reads for two donors, one aged 18 to 30 and the other aged 80 or older. Donors were grouped into four age groups: young (average approximately 15 years), middle-aged (39), aged (around 60) and long-lived (approximately 81). Age-related changes in TCR beta repertoire diversity were measured in the study by deep sequencing normalized with unique cDNA molecular identifiers. Overall results and qualifications from the work: Compared with the aged group, the long-lived group had more naive CD4+ T cells, fewer expanded clones and increased TCR diversity, a pattern suggesting age selection. As age increased, observed TCR beta diversity per million T cells dropped in a roughly linear way, and a significant reduction was already evident by age 40. Bulk unsorted PBMC profiling prevented conclusive comparison of naive and antigen-experienced compartments. Because the CMV infection status of the donors was unknown, age-related changes in expanded clonotypes may potentially have been confounded. Total diversity estimates from one million sequenced T cells were considered lower bounds and underestimates. There was a strong correlation between observed TCR beta diversity and the percentage of naive T cells measured by flow cytometry.

Relative to germline, V is 8 bases shorter and J is 13 bases shorter, with 23 bases between their ends. The CDR3, from cysteine to phenylalanine, totals 13 residues. The kept DNA is CDR3 alone, 39 bases in frame from the first base. Libraries were constructed by 5' RACE. Sequenced on an Illumina HiSeq 2500. The second PCR ran for about 6 to 11 cycles and used a J-beta primer mix along with a sample-barcoded 5' primer. A unique molecular identifier was introduced onto each TCR beta cDNA molecule by a template-switch 5' adaptor carrying 12 random nucleotides. Each sample yielded at least 3 million CDR3-containing paired-end reads. First-strand cDNA was synthesized from all RNA with the Mint cDNA synthesis kit, primed by a TRBC-specific oligonucleotide. Following uracil-DNA glycosylase treatment, all cDNA underwent a first 18-cycle PCR with the universal primers M1SS and BC2_uni_R. Per the original workflow: For normalization, 1 million high-quality reads, each with a distinct molecular identifier, were randomly selected from each sample. Instead of being binned into consensus sequences, reads with shared molecular identifiers were discarded. MiTCR, set to a Q25 quality threshold and the strictest error-elimination algorithm, was used for CDR3 identification, clonotype clustering and error correction. A nonparametric unseen species model with Euler transformation was used to estimate lower-bound total TCR beta diversity. TCRdb trimmed public reads at Q25 via fastp, called clones via MiXCR and kept in-frame beta chains. Each record represents a unique CDR3 protein, reported with the most common genes and DNA among its rows. The V and J calls come from TCRdb's annotation, not from the publication. For this sample there are some 1.5 million distinct CDR3 sequences; over 25% appear just once. The ten largest clones take up 7.7% of the sample.

Donors were 39 systemically healthy Caucasian individuals from Russia aged roughly 6 to 100 years. Ten milliliters of peripheral blood were drawn from each donor into EDTA-treated Vacutainer tubes. PBMCs were isolated by Ficoll-Paque density-gradient centrifugation, with at least 6 million obtained per sample. Total RNA was extracted from PBMCs with Trizol reagent, with at least 6 micrograms obtained per sample. The percentages of naive CD45RAhigh/CD27high T cells were determined by flow cytometry on a PBMC aliquot from every donor. Regarding this clonotype: The antigen it recognizes is unknown. Base quality data are lacking; no much larger clone is found one base away.

This chain is built from TRBV12-3 or TRBV12-4 and TRBJ2-5, with a weak D call of TRBD2 (5 bases match). This TCR came from a woman in her 30s in good health. Sequenced input: blood. The CDR3: CASGVPGNDYMYF. The sequence in DNA is TGTGCCAGCGGGGTCCCCGGGAACGACTATATGTACTTC.